This entry describes one T cell receptor beta chain. Its target is not known. One end of the junction does not line up with germline, which may come from a read error. This entry comes from a study of cytomegalovirus exposure and HLA in healthy donors. Study details: From donors who were HLA-typed, an early data release held around 80 million unique TCRs. Study results and caveats: Compared with the approximately 680-donor mean, an Asian-associated ancestry cluster reportedly had fewer N-insertions, according to a later analysis. Presence/absence analyses took donor sequencing depth as roughly uniform.

CDR1 SEHNR and CDR2 FQNEAQ come from the germline V gene (reference sequence). The CDR3 is 15 residues long. The study ran its PCR with 60 Vbeta and 13 Jbeta primers. The table came from immunoSEQ multiplex PCR; TCRdb's copy has only in-frame clones and leaves some out. The sample carries approximately 140,000 clones, 66% recorded once. The sample consisted of PBMCs. This TCR was recovered from a woman aged 60-75 years in good health and CMV-seronegative. This chain joins TRBV7-9 and TRBJ2-7; 9 bases fit TRBD1. The CDR3: CSSSLLGTGKYEQYF. The CDR3 DNA sequence: TGTTCCAGCAGCCTTCTGGGGACAGGGAAGTACGAGCAGTACTTC. Full variable domain (outside the CDR3, taken from reference TRBV7-9 and TRBJ2-7): DTGVSQNPRHKITKRGQNVTFRCDPISEHNRLYWYRQTLGQGPEFLTYFQNEAQLEKSRLLSDRFSAERPKGSFSTLEIQRTEQGDSAMYLCSSSLLGTGKYEQYFGPGTRLTVT.